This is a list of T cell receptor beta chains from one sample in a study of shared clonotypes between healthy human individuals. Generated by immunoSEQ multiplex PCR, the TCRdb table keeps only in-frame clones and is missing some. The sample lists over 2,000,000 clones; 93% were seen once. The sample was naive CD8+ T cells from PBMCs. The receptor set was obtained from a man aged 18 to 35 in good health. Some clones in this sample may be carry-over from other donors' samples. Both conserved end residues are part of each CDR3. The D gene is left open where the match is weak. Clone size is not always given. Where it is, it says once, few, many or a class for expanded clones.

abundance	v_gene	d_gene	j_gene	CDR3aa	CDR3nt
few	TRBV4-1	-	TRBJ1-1	CASSQDPTRTGGTEAFF	TGCGCCAGCAGCCAAGATCCGACGCGGACCGGGGGAACTGAAGCTTTCTTT
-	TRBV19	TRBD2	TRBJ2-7	CASSPGLAGEMQYF	TGTGCCAGTAGTCCGGGACTAGCGGGAGAGATGCAGTACTTC
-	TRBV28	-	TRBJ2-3	CATSSTDTQYF	TGTGCCACCTCTAGCACAGATACGCAGTATTTT
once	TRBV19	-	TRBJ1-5	CASTDGQWGQPQHF	TGTGCCAGTACCGACGGGCAATGGGGTCAGCCCCAGCATTTT
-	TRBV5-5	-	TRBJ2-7	CASSLGGRYEQYF	TGTGCCAGCAGCTTGGGGGGAAGGTACGAGCAGTACTTC
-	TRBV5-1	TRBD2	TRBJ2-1	CASSLRPSGSTLYNEQFF	TGCGCCAGCAGCTTGAGGCCTAGCGGGAGTACCTTATACAATGAGCAGTTCTTC
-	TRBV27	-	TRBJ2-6	CASSFRGPGAGANVLTF	TGTGCCAGCAGTTTTCGGGGCCCGGGGGCGGGGGCCAACGTCCTGACTTTC
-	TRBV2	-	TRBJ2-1	CASRGQVYNEQFF	TGTGCCAGCCGGGGCCAGGTCTACAATGAGCAGTTCTTC
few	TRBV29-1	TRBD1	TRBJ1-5	CSVVDRDQPQHF	TGCAGCGTCGTTGACAGGGATCAGCCCCAGCATTTT
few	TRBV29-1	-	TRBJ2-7	CSVLAYEQYF	TGCAGCGTTCTAGCCTACGAGCAGTACTTC
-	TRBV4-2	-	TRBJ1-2	CASSQEGAGYTF	TGTGCCAGCAGCCAAGAAGGGGCTGGCTACACCTTC
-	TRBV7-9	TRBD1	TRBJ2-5	CASSPNRDRAWETQYF	TGTGCCAGCAGCCCCAACCGGGACAGGGCTTGGGAGACCCAGTACTTC
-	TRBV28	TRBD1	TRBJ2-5	CASSLNRGRGAQYF	TGTGCCAGCAGTTTAAACAGGGGGCGCGGTGCCCAGTACTTC
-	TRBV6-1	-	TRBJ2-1	CASSKVPNEQFF	TGTGCCAGCAGTAAAGTTCCCAACGAGCAGTTCTTC
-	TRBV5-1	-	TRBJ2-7	CASSSPGLPMSEQYF	TGCGCCAGCAGCTCCCCGGGCCTCCCCATGAGCGAGCAGTACTTC
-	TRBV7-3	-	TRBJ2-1	CASSQGGYNEQFF	TGTGCCAGCAGCCAAGGGGGTTACAATGAGCAGTTCTTC
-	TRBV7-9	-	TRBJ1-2	CASSSLSTGKPPF	TGTGCCAGCAGCTCCTTAAGTACAGGGAAGCCCCCCTTC
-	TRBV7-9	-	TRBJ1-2	CASRKGENYGYTF	TGTGCCAGCAGGAAAGGGGAAAACTATGGCTACACCTTC
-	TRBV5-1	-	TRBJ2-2	CASSIRFERGLPELFF	TGCGCCAGCAGCATCCGATTCGAGAGGGGCCTCCCGGAGCTGTTTTTT
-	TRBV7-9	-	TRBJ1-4	CASSSALVKEKLFF	TGTGCCAGCAGCTCAGCCTTGGTAAAGGAAAAACTGTTTTTT
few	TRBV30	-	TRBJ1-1	CAWRVGGWDTEAFF	TGTGCCTGGAGGGTTGGGGGTTGGGACACTGAAGCTTTCTTT
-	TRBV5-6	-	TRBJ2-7	CASSAGISYEQYF	TGTGCCAGCAGCGCCGGGATTTCCTACGAGCAGTACTTC
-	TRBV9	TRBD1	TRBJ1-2	CASSVVGQADGYTF	TGTGCCAGCAGCGTAGTCGGACAGGCGGATGGCTACACCTTC
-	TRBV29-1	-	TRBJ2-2	CSVTYTGELFF	TGCAGCGTCACTTATACCGGGGAGCTGTTTTTT
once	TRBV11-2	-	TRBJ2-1	CASSLELAVGNEQFF	TGTGCCAGCAGCTTAGAACTAGCTGTCGGGAATGAGCAGTTCTTC
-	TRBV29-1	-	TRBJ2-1	CSVFRVNEQFF	TGCAGCGTTTTTAGGGTAAATGAGCAGTTCTTC
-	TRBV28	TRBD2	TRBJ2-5	CASRGDGFNQETQYF	TGTGCCAGCCGGGGGGATGGGTTTAACCAAGAGACCCAGTACTTC
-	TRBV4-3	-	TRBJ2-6	CASSQDPGYSFSGANVLTF	TGCGCCAGCAGCCAAGATCCTGGGTATAGCTTCTCTGGGGCCAACGTCCTGACTTTC
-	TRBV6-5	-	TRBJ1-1	CASSYSSRNTEAFF	TGTGCCAGCAGTTATTCGAGCAGGAACACTGAAGCTTTCTTT
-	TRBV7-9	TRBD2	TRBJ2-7	CASSLGLAGVNEQYF	TGTGCCAGCAGCTTAGGTCTAGCGGGAGTAAACGAGCAGTACTTC
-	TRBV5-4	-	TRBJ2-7	CASSGSWGQASEQYF	TGTGCCAGCAGCGGGAGTTGGGGCCAGGCGAGTGAGCAGTACTTC
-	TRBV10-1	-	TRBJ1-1	CASSNGPEAFF	TGCGCCAGCAGCAACGGCCCTGAAGCTTTCTTT
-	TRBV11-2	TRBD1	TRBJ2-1	CASSPRVGGKYNEQFF	TGTGCCAGCAGCCCCCGGGTAGGGGGCAAATACAATGAGCAGTTCTTC
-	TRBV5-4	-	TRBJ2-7	CASSSLGNEQYF	TGTGCCAGCAGCTCCCTTGGGAACGAGCAGTACTTC
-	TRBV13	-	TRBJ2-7	CASSGRDSTAYEQYF	TGTGCCAGCAGCGGAAGGGACTCCACAGCCTACGAGCAGTACTTC
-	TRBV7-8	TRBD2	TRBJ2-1	CASSREGTSGIYNEQFF	TGTGCCAGCAGCCGAGAGGGGACTAGCGGGATATACAATGAGCAGTTCTTC
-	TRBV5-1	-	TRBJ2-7	CASSWSGPFNEQYF	TGCGCCAGCAGCTGGTCGGGACCCTTTAACGAGCAGTACTTC
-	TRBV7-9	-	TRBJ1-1	CASSQGWDTEAFF	TGTGCCAGCAGCCAGGGGTGGGACACTGAAGCTTTCTTT
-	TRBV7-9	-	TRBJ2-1	CASSSDTNSIHEQFF	TGTGCCAGCAGCTCGGACACCAACTCCATCCATGAGCAGTTCTTC
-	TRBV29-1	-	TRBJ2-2	CSVEDGELFF	TGCAGCGTTGAAGACGGGGAGCTGTTTTTT
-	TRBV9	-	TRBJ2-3	CASSVYLGSHTDTQYF	TGTGCCAGCAGCGTATATCTGGGGTCTCACACAGATACGCAGTATTTT